This is a list of T cell receptor beta chains from one sample in a study of somatic mutations in cytotoxic T cells in rheumatoid arthritis. Method: immunoSEQ multiplex PCR; TCRdb's copy keeps in-frame clones and lacks some. The profile shows tens of thousands of clones, 82% of them singletons. The specimen was CD8+ T cells sorted from blood. Source of these receptors: a man between 50 and 59 years old in good health. The CDR3 runs from the conserved cysteine through the conserved F or W. A D gene is named only where the DNA matches it firmly. Size values are once, few and many counts, or a class for expanded clones, and some rows have none.

v_gene: TRBV9
d_gene: TRBD1
abundance: few
j_gene: TRBJ2-2
CDR3nt: TGTGCCAGCAGCCGGACAGGTTCCGGGGAGCTGTTTTTT
CDR3aa: CASSRTGSGELFF

v_gene: TRBV2
d_gene: .
abundance: few
j_gene: TRBJ2-1
CDR3nt: TGTGCCAGCAGAGGGAGCTACAATGAGCAGTTCTTC
CDR3aa: CASRGSYNEQFF

v_gene: TRBV27
d_gene: .
abundance: .
j_gene: TRBJ1-1
CDR3nt: TGTGCCAGCAGGAATCAGAGGAACACTGAAGCTTTCTTT
CDR3aa: CASRNQRNTEAFF

v_gene: TRBV28
d_gene: .
abundance: .
j_gene: TRBJ2-7
CDR3nt: TGTGCCAGCAGTTCGTTGACACGAACCCACGAGCAGTACTTC
CDR3aa: CASSSLTRTHEQYF

v_gene: TRBV6-5
d_gene: .
abundance: .
j_gene: TRBJ2-1
CDR3nt: TGTGCCAGCAGTCTGTCTAGGGGTGAGCAGTTCTTC
CDR3aa: CASSLSRGEQFF

v_gene: TRBV4-1
d_gene: TRBD1
abundance: .
j_gene: TRBJ1-5
CDR3nt: TGCGCCAGCAGCCAGGACAGGGGGCGCACTCAGCCCCAGCATTTT
CDR3aa: CASSQDRGRTQPQHF

v_gene: TRBV7-9
d_gene: .
abundance: .
j_gene: TRBJ2-3
CDR3nt: TGTGCCAGCAGCTTAGGGCGGGTGGGCGGCACAGATACGCAGTATTTT
CDR3aa: CASSLGRVGGTDTQYF

v_gene: TRBV28
d_gene: .
abundance: .
j_gene: TRBJ2-1
CDR3nt: TGTGCCAGCAGTTTGGGGTTGTCAAGCTCCTACAATGAGCAGTTCTTC
CDR3aa: CASSLGLSSSYNEQFF

v_gene: TRBV7-8
d_gene: .
abundance: .
j_gene: TRBJ1-2
CDR3nt: TGTGCCAGCAGCGCCACCGGACAGCGATTTTTTGGCTACACCTTC
CDR3aa: CASSATGQRFFGYTF

v_gene: TRBV6-5
d_gene: TRBD1
abundance: .
j_gene: TRBJ2-5
CDR3nt: TGTGCCAGCAGTTACTCGGAAACAGGGGTGGAGACCCAGTACTTC
CDR3aa: CASSYSETGVETQYF

v_gene: TRBV6-5
d_gene: .
abundance: .
j_gene: TRBJ1-2
CDR3nt: TGTGCCAGCAGGGAGAAACAGGGCGTCTATGGCTACACCTTC
CDR3aa: CASREKQGVYGYTF

v_gene: TRBV4-1
d_gene: .
abundance: .
j_gene: TRBJ2-5
CDR3nt: TGCGCCAGCAGCCATTCTCAGGGAACCTACATAATTTCCCAAGAGACCCAGTACTTC
CDR3aa: CASSHSQGTYIISQETQYF

v_gene: TRBV11-2
d_gene: TRBD2
abundance: .
j_gene: TRBJ2-3
CDR3nt: TGTGCCAGCAGCTTAGATCTAGCGGGAGAGGCAGATACGCAGTATTTT
CDR3aa: CASSLDLAGEADTQYF

v_gene: TRBV11-2
d_gene: TRBD2
abundance: .
j_gene: TRBJ2-7
CDR3nt: TGTGCCAGCAGCTTAGTAGGACTAGCGGGAGGGCCGAGCTACGAGCAGTACTTC
CDR3aa: CASSLVGLAGGPSYEQYF

v_gene: TRBV9
d_gene: .
abundance: .
j_gene: TRBJ2-5
CDR3nt: TGTGCCAGCAGCGTAGGGAACCAAGCGGAGACCCAGTACTTC
CDR3aa: CASSVGNQAETQYF

v_gene: TRBV10-3
d_gene: TRBD2
abundance: .
j_gene: TRBJ2-1
CDR3nt: TGTGCCATCAGTGGGTTAAGGGGACTAGCGGGAGTAACGGATGAGCAGTTCTTC
CDR3aa: CAISGLRGLAGVTDEQFF

v_gene: TRBV5-8
d_gene: .
abundance: .
j_gene: TRBJ2-7
CDR3nt: TGTGCCAGCAGCCCCCCCCTCAGACAGGATGGTTACGAGCAGTACTTC
CDR3aa: CASSPPLRQDGYEQYF

v_gene: TRBV9
d_gene: .
abundance: .
j_gene: TRBJ2-1
CDR3nt: TGTGCCAGCAGCGCTCAGGGTAGGTTCTGGGATGAGCAGTTCTTC
CDR3aa: CASSAQGRFWDEQFF